The rows below give T cell receptor beta chains drawn from one sample of a study of blood T cells in healthy people across ages. TCRdb reanalysed the 5' RACE reads using MiXCR and keeps one entry per CDR3 protein. The sample has about 830,000 distinct CDR3 sequences, roughly 64% seen once. The sequencing sample was made of blood. The receptors here all came from a man aged 25-45 years in good health. Both conserved end residues are trimmed from each CDR3.

J gene: TRBJ2-5; V gene: TRBV27; CDR3 protein: ASSLFGHNIQETQY
J gene: TRBJ2-3; V gene: TRBV25-1; CDR3 protein: ASSQLYTQY
J gene: -; V gene: TRBV28; CDR3 protein: ASRPGQGARYEQY
J gene: TRBJ1-5; V gene: TRBV20-1; CDR3 protein: SARDRGWGNQPQH
J gene: TRBJ1-2; V gene: TRBV9; CDR3 protein: ASSVGQTAYGYT
J gene: TRBJ2-1; V gene: TRBV7-2; CDR3 protein: ASSLGTSSPEQF
J gene: TRBJ2-7; V gene: TRBV4-3; CDR3 protein: ASSQYHPGRSYEQY
J gene: TRBJ2-3; V gene: TRBV7-2; CDR3 protein: ASSLEARRSDTQY
J gene: TRBJ2-5; V gene: TRBV29-1; CDR3 protein: GVEAAGQGETQY
J gene: TRBJ1-2; V gene: TRBV3-1; CDR3 protein: ASSQGAVNYGYT
J gene: TRBJ1-2; V gene: TRBV30; CDR3 protein: AWQTQVRPNRINYGYT
J gene: TRBJ2-7; V gene: TRBV20-1; CDR3 protein: SASPGDEQY
J gene: TRBJ2-7; V gene: TRBV18; CDR3 protein: ASSPGTGYYNEQY
J gene: -; V gene: TRBV5-1; CDR3 protein: ASRGPTVYEQY
J gene: TRBJ2-7; V gene: TRBV20-1; CDR3 protein: SAPHRTSLSGWPSSYEQY
J gene: TRBJ1-5; V gene: TRBV7-2; CDR3 protein: ASSSGTGRSNQPQH
J gene: TRBJ2-5; V gene: TRBV21-1; CDR3 protein: ASRRSDQY
J gene: TRBJ1-1; V gene: TRBV10-3; CDR3 protein: AISEATTEAF
J gene: TRBJ2-7; V gene: TRBV4-1; CDR3 protein: ASSQSPRGLDEQY
J gene: TRBJ2-5; V gene: TRBV7-7; CDR3 protein: ASSLLGQQETQY
J gene: TRBJ2-3; V gene: TRBV20-1; CDR3 protein: SAPTSGITDTQY
J gene: TRBJ2-1; V gene: TRBV27; CDR3 protein: ASSSAGTTGSLNNEQF
J gene: TRBJ1-5; V gene: TRBV4-2; CDR3 protein: ASSQDQRDDQPQH
J gene: TRBJ2-7; V gene: TRBV6-5; CDR3 protein: ASSPSTGHHSYEQY
J gene: TRBJ2-7; V gene: TRBV27; CDR3 protein: ASSVSASGYEQY
J gene: TRBJ1-2; V gene: TRBV6-1; CDR3 protein: ASSDRYRAGGYT
J gene: TRBJ2-5; V gene: TRBV29-1; CDR3 protein: STGQGPETQY
J gene: TRBJ2-7; V gene: TRBV3-1; CDR3 protein: ASSNPPSGVYEQY
J gene: TRBJ2-1; V gene: TRBV20-1; CDR3 protein: SARDEGLAVQEQF
J gene: TRBJ2-3; V gene: TRBV5-5; CDR3 protein: ASSRSSGSVDTQY
J gene: TRBJ2-7; V gene: TRBV20-1; CDR3 protein: SASFASSYEQY
J gene: TRBJ2-1; V gene: TRBV12-3/TRBV12-4; CDR3 protein: ASRPSGKDYNEQF
J gene: TRBJ2-1; V gene: TRBV29-1; CDR3 protein: SGGATSSNERF
J gene: TRBJ2-3; V gene: TRBV11-1; CDR3 protein: ASSSRGEGDTQY
J gene: TRBJ2-2; V gene: TRBV12-3/TRBV12-4; CDR3 protein: ASTMDRNTGELF
J gene: TRBJ2-5; V gene: TRBV27; CDR3 protein: ASSLFGAETQY
J gene: TRBJ1-2; V gene: TRBV7-2; CDR3 protein: ASSLVGEISGYT
J gene: TRBJ2-5; V gene: TRBV4-1; CDR3 protein: ASSQDEAVVGNEQY
J gene: TRBJ1-2; V gene: TRBV6-1; CDR3 protein: ASSASGTNGYT
J gene: TRBJ2-3; V gene: TRBV5-1; CDR3 protein: ASSLRTSGGNTDTQY
J gene: TRBJ1-2; V gene: TRBV7-2; CDR3 protein: ASSLWDAAVGGYT
J gene: TRBJ2-1; V gene: TRBV18; CDR3 protein: ASSPQRAGDEQF
J gene: TRBJ1-2; V gene: TRBV15; CDR3 protein: ATSDEEGRGYT
J gene: TRBJ1-1; V gene: TRBV27; CDR3 protein: ASRPTGFVEAF